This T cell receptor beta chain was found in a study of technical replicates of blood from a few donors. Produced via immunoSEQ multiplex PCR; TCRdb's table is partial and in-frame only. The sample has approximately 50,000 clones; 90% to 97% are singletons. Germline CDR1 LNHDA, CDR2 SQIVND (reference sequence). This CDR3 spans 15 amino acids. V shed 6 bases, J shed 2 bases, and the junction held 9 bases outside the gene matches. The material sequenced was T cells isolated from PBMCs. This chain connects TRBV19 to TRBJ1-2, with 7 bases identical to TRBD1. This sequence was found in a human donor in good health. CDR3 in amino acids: CASRNLRDSNYGYTF. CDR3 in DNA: TGTGCCAGTAGAAACCTCCGGGACAGCAACTATGGCTACACCTTC.